This T cell receptor (beta chain) was obtained from a study of cytomegalovirus exposure and HLA in healthy donors. Turning to the study itself: The study's early data release held about 80 million unique TCRs from HLA-typed donors. Study-wide findings and caveats: Accurate prediction of most subjects' HLA-A and HLA-B alleles from TCR beta sequences was reported. A later analysis linked a missense DCLRE1C variant to TCR beta V- and J-gene trimming.

The CDR3 runs 12 residues. Germline V gene data show CDR1 as SGHRS and CDR2 as YFSETQ. The V end lost 0 bases, the J end lost 5 bases, and 5 bases lay between the germline ends. Turning to this clone: Antigen: not known.

As for the donors, each was a healthy bone marrow donor. PCR involved 60 Vbeta and 13 Jbeta primers. Using immunoSEQ multiplex PCR, the repertoire was profiled, and TCRdb retains in-frame clones only, with some absent. The listing contains 100,000 to 150,000 clones. This receptor was identified in a man aged 30 to 39 in good health and CMV-seronegative. Sequenced material: PBMCs. The chain uses TRBV5-1 and TRBJ1-2; D unclear. The CDR3 here is CASSLVGYGYTF. CDR3 DNA: TGCGCCAGCAGCTTGGTCGGGTATGGCTACACCTTC.